The sequence of this T cell receptor (beta chain) was determined in a study of blood T cell repertoires in COVID-19. Study as a whole: COVID-19 samples from acute and convalescent phases originated in the United States, Italy and Spain. PBMCs, B-cell-depleted T cells, or T cells provided the cDNA or gDNA that made up the material.

Original data processing: Reference gene primer amplification yielded estimated nucleated cell counts. Data came from immunoSEQ multiplex PCR; TCRdb stores just in-frame clones and leaves some out. Clone size and the V and J calls come from that table; the DNA yielded D and trimming. The sample lists about 33,000 clones, around 88% seen once, with roughly 6.3% in the top ten. V was shortened by 5 bases and J by 4 bases, with 14 bases between the two germline ends. This CDR3 has 15 residues. CDR1 SGHNT and CDR2 YENEEA come from the germline V gene. This TCR was sampled from a human donor in a cohort sampled during active COVID-19. The rearrangement links TRBV11-3 to TRBJ2-2; tentatively, D is TRBD2 (6 bases). The sample consisted of peripheral blood. The CDR3 nucleotides are TGTGCCAGCAGCGGTTCGGGGGTTGGCACCGGGGAGCTGTTTTTT. Its translation: CASSGSGVGTGELFF.